A selection of T cell receptor beta chains follows, all from one sample in a study of blood T cell repertoires in COVID-19. Profiling relied on immunoSEQ multiplex PCR, and the TCRdb table lists in-frame clones only, not all of them. The top ten hold around 20% of the sample, which has approximately 47,000 clones, roughly 90% seen once. Source material: peripheral blood. Receptors were obtained from a man in his 70s with active COVID-19. Both conserved end residues are part of each CDR3. The D gene is left open where the match is weak. The size of a clone is reported for some rows only, either as once, few or many, or as a class for expanded clones.

clone size,V gene,J gene,D gene,CDR3 length,CDR3 DNA,CDR3 protein
medium-sized,TRBV9,TRBJ1-4,-,16,TGTGCCAGCAGCGCCGGACAAGCTGCAACTAATGAAAAACTGTTTTTT,CASSAGQAATNEKLFF
-,TRBV4-2,TRBJ1-2,TRBD1,14,TGTGCCAGCAGCCAGGATAGGGGGCGGGATGGCTACACCTTC,CASSQDRGRDGYTF
-,TRBV6-2/TRBV6-3,TRBJ2-7,TRBD2,16,TGTGCCAGCAGCCCGCTGAGACTAGCGAGCTCCTACGAGCAGTACTTC,CASSPLRLASSYEQYF
-,TRBV2,TRBJ2-3,-,16,TGTGCCAGCAGTGGTCTAGGAGGGCTGCAGACAGATACGCAGTATTTT,CASSGLGGLQTDTQYF
few,TRBV7-8,TRBJ2-7,TRBD1,13,TGTGCCAGCAGCTTGGGGACAGCCTACGAGCAGTACTTC,CASSLGTAYEQYF
-,TRBV5-1,TRBJ1-2,TRBD1,14,TGCGCCAGCAGCTTCCGGGACAGGGATCTTGGCTACACCTTC,CASSFRDRDLGYTF
-,TRBV5-4,TRBJ1-2,-,12,TGTGCCAGCAGCTACGCTTCGGGAGGCTACACCTTC,CASSYASGGYTF
-,TRBV5-1,TRBJ1-1,-,14,TGCGCCAGCAGCTTGTTAGGGGGATCCACTGAAGCTTTCTTT,CASSLLGGSTEAFF
-,TRBV6-1,TRBJ1-1,-,14,TGTGCCAGCAGTGAGGGGTCAAGCGGCACTGAAGCTTTCTTT,CASSEGSSGTEAFF
-,TRBV2,TRBJ1-1,-,14,TGTGCCAGCAGTGAAGCTGGGTTGAGGACTGAAGCTTTCTTT,CASSEAGLRTEAFF
once,TRBV6-2/TRBV6-3,TRBJ2-7,-,12,TGTGCCAGCAGTTACGGGCTGTACGAGCAGTACTTC,CASSYGLYEQYF
-,TRBV14,TRBJ2-1,TRBD2,19,TGTGCCAGCAGCCAAGGGCTGTGGGGTTCTAGCGGGAGGATGCATGAGCAGTTCTTC,CASSQGLWGSSGRMHEQFF
-,TRBV20-1,TRBJ2-1,TRBD2,11,TGCAGTGCTCAGACTAGCCATGAGCAGTTCTTC,CSAQTSHEQFF
-,TRBV20-1,TRBJ2-5,-,12,TGCAGTGCTAGTGGCGGGGGCAAGACCCAGTACTTC,CSASGGGKTQYF
-,TRBV11-3,TRBJ1-1,-,15,TGTGCCAGCAGCTTAGGGCGTGCGGGAGACACTGAAGCTTTCTTT,CASSLGRAGDTEAFF
-,TRBV5-1,TRBJ2-3,TRBD2,15,TGCGCCAGCACGAGCGGGAGGGTTGGCACAGATACGCAGTATTTT,CASTSGRVGTDTQYF
few,TRBV11-2,TRBJ2-7,TRBD2,15,TGTGCCAGCAGCTTAGCTGGTAGCGGGAGAGGCGAGCAGTACTTC,CASSLAGSGRGEQYF
-,TRBV28,TRBJ2-1,TRBD1,17,TGTGCCAGCAGTTTATTCCCCGGGACAGGGGATTACAATGAGCAGTTCTTC,CASSLFPGTGDYNEQFF
-,TRBV4-2,TRBJ2-7,TRBD2,15,TGTGCCAGCAGCCAAGGACTAGCGGGAGGATACGAGCAGTACTTC,CASSQGLAGGYEQYF
-,TRBV6-6,TRBJ2-2,-,14,TGTGCCAGCAGTTACTCTCGGAACACCGGGGAGCTGTTTTTT,CASSYSRNTGELFF
-,TRBV27,TRBJ2-7,-,15,TGTGCCAGCAGTTCGACGGGTGGCCCCCTCTACGAGCAGTACTTC,CASSSTGGPLYEQYF
-,TRBV6-5,TRBJ2-2,TRBD1,15,TGTGCCAGCAGGCGGGACAGGGGAAACACCGGGGAGCTGTTTTTT,CASRRDRGNTGELFF
-,TRBV28,TRBJ1-5,-,15,TGTGCCAGCAGAGACCCGGACATTAGCAATCAGCCCCGGCATTTT,CASRDPDISNQPRHF
-,TRBV18,TRBJ2-5,TRBD2,16,TGTGCCAGCTCACCTCCGGGACTAGCGTATCAAGAGACCCAGTACTTC,CASSPPGLAYQETQYF